Listed below are T cell receptor beta chains from one sample, sequenced in a study of cytomegalovirus exposure and HLA in healthy donors. Profiled with immunoSEQ multiplex PCR; TCRdb holds only in-frame clones, not every one. The profile shows 70,000 to 100,000 clones, about two thirds of them singletons. The sequenced sample was PBMCs. Receptor source: a woman in her fifties or sixties in good health and CMV-seropositive. CDR3s include the opening cysteine and the closing phenylalanine or tryptophan.

V gene: TRBV6-5
CDR3 protein: CASSQGNRGVPEAFF

V gene: TRBV9
CDR3 protein: CASSVAPGGGYGTEAFF

V gene: TRBV9
CDR3 protein: CASSVDLSSTEAFF

V gene: TRBV11-2
CDR3 protein: CASRGLAQETQYF

V gene: TRBV15
CDR3 protein: CATSRHRGGQQFF

V gene: TRBV7-2
CDR3 protein: CASSKPPGGYNEQFF

V gene: TRBV27
CDR3 protein: CASSLSRGRGKRGYTF

V gene: TRBV5-8
CDR3 protein: CASSRDRGNTIYF

V gene: TRBV19
CDR3 protein: CASSTGWQDGYTF

V gene: TRBV6-1
CDR3 protein: CASSMDRGRGYTF

V gene: TRBV7-6
CDR3 protein: CASSSPGVGGEQYF

V gene: TRBV6-5
CDR3 protein: CASSEAVQGGYTF

V gene: TRBV7-8
CDR3 protein: CASSLASGGTGELFF

V gene: TRBV7-7
CDR3 protein: CASSFGTSTAQETQYF

V gene: TRBV6-5
CDR3 protein: CASGQGYTEAFF

V gene: TRBV18
CDR3 protein: CASSRGAAMDTEAFF

V gene: TRBV28
CDR3 protein: CASTPVSSGPYGYTF

V gene: TRBV6-5
CDR3 protein: CASSYRDRGDGYTF

V gene: TRBV7-2
CDR3 protein: CASSLRTLSSYNSPLHF

V gene: TRBV27
CDR3 protein: CASSSGVYTEAFF

V gene: TRBV6-4
CDR3 protein: CASSDSAENTEAFF

V gene: TRBV27
CDR3 protein: CATGQGVYSPLHF

V gene: TRBV5-6
CDR3 protein: CASSWGQNEQFF

V gene: TRBV6-6
CDR3 protein: CASSPLWGGLNEQFF

V gene: TRBV6-6
CDR3 protein: CASTTSGGTDTQYF

V gene: TRBV28
CDR3 protein: CASSAPVWQPQHF

V gene: TRBV10-2
CDR3 protein: CASSESFGQGADTQYF

V gene: TRBV19
CDR3 protein: CASSRGQTYNEQFF

V gene: TRBV4-2
CDR3 protein: CASSQDRGTEAFF

V gene: TRBV7-9
CDR3 protein: CASSLGGGRQPQHF

V gene: TRBV6-1
CDR3 protein: CASSESNPFGGYTF

V gene: TRBV19
CDR3 protein: CASVIRSTNYGYTF

V gene: TRBV7-3
CDR3 protein: CASSQQGGETQYF

V gene: TRBV29-1
CDR3 protein: CSVEEDGGNTGELFF

V gene: TRBV11-3
CDR3 protein: CASSFGAGGPTDTQYF

V gene: TRBV6-6
CDR3 protein: CASSSQEGYGYTF

V gene: TRBV9
CDR3 protein: CASSVPGLYGYTF

V gene: TRBV7-3
CDR3 protein: CASSMGGHSTDTQYF

V gene: TRBV19
CDR3 protein: CASSILSGELYNEQFF

V gene: TRBV11-2
CDR3 protein: CASSLSQLEETQYF

V gene: TRBV5-5
CDR3 protein: CASSPRGSTDTQYF

V gene: TRBV29-1
CDR3 protein: CSVERGAYGYTF

V gene: TRBV5-1
CDR3 protein: CASSWAGGSYNEQFF

V gene: TRBV7-9
CDR3 protein: CASTEGGADTEAFF

V gene: TRBV30
CDR3 protein: CAWSKGQHLNYGYTF

V gene: TRBV7-9
CDR3 protein: CSSSLGEFSPGANVLTF

V gene: TRBV7-3
CDR3 protein: CASSLRGDRNYEQYF

V gene: TRBV11-3
CDR3 protein: CASSLTENTEAFF

V gene: TRBV13
CDR3 protein: CASSLGTSGYYEQYF

V gene: TRBV4-1
CDR3 protein: CASSQVVQSLGGNQPQHF

V gene: TRBV6-5
CDR3 protein: CASSSGTGGTGELFF

V gene: TRBV5-1
CDR3 protein: CASSLVWTGRDGYTF

V gene: TRBV15
CDR3 protein: CATSTTGSGEQYF

V gene: TRBV4-2
CDR3 protein: CASSQDGGVVTTDTQYF

V gene: TRBV11-3
CDR3 protein: CASSFGQEGTGELFF